This T cell receptor (beta chain) was sequenced for a study of T cells in Graves' hyperthyroidism and ophthalmopathy. This clonotype was picked up a small number of times. TCR beta CDR3 region amplification was performed from RNA transcripts. A set of HTBI primers served as the primers for a first-round RT-PCR of the TCR CDR3. From the multiplex PCR reads, TCRdb called clonotypes with MiXCR, one entry per CDR3 protein. The table includes a few hundred thousand distinct CDR3 sequences, roughly 13% detected once. The germline gives CDR1 LNHNV, CDR2 YYDKDF (reference sequence). The CDR3 is 14 amino acids. V lost 0 bases and J lost 5, with 10 bases in between.

The origin of this receptor is a woman aged 40 to 49 with Graves' ophthalmopathy. V usage is TRBV15 and J usage is TRBJ2-5; a possible D gene is TRBD2 (5 bases). What was sequenced was blood. CDR3 coding DNA: TGTGCCACCAGCAGAGATGAGGACTTGGAGACCCAGTACTTC. This gives the protein CATSRDEDLETQYF.